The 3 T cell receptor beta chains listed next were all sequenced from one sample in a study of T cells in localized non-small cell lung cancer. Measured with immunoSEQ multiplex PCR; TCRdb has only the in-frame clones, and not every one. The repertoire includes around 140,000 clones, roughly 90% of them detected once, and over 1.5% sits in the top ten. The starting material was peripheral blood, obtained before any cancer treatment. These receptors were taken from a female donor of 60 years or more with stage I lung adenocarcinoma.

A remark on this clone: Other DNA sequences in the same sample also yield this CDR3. The CDR3 sequence is CASSLDNYGYTF. Written as DNA, the CDR3 is TGTGCCAGCAGCTTAGACAACTATGGCTACACCTTC. This chain connects TRBV7-9 to TRBJ1-2; no clear D. Germline V lookup: CDR1 SEHNR, CDR2 FQNEAQ (reference sequence). Trimming shortened V by 1 base and J by 2 bases, and 2 bases separated the two germline ends. The CDR3 consists of 12 residues.

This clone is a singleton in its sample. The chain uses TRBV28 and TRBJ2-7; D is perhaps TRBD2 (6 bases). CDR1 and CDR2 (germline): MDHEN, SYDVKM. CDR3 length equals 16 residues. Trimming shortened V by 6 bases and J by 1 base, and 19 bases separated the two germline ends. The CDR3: CASSLSGGPGSYEQYF. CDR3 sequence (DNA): TGTGCCAGCAGCCTGTCTGGAGGGCCGGGGTCCTACGAGCAGTACTTC.

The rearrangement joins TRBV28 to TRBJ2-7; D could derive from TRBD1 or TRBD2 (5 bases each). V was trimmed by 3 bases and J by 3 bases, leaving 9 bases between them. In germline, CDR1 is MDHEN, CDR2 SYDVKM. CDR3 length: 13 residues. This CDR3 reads CASSFGGLYEQYF. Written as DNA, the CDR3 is TGTGCCAGCAGTTTTGGGGGTCTCTACGAGCAGTACTTC. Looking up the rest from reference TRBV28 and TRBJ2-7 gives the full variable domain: DVKVTQSSRYLVKRTGEKVFLECVQDMDHENMFWYRQDPGLGLRLIYFSYDVKMKEKGDIPEGYSVSREKKERFSLILESASTNQTSMYLCASSFGGLYEQYFGPGTRLTVT.